The subject of this entry is one T cell receptor (beta chain). Its antigen is not identified. Repertoires were generated with immunoSEQ multiplex PCR, while TCRdb's copy carries only in-frame clones and drops some. The table includes more than 55,000 clones, more than 60% detected once. The CDR3 contains 15 residues. Germline trimming cut 5 bases from V and 5 bases from J; bases unmatched to any gene: 4. Germline loops: CDR1 SGHTA, CDR2 FQGNSA. The data originate from a study of radiotherapy plus CTLA-4 blockade in lung cancer. Overall study context: Overall, 18% of patients showed an objective response, while roughly 28% attained disease control.

Study-level points and caveats: Radiotherapy was combined with ipilimumab, and tumor-derived TCR clones then expanded in blood. The authors reported that early blood T cell clone dynamics, with interferon-beta, best predicted response.

The chain recombines TRBV7-2 with TRBJ2-3; 13 bases line up with TRBD2. The sample in question was peripheral blood, obtained from a patient treated with radiotherapy plus ipilimumab. This TCR derives from a human donor with non-small cell lung cancer who had a partial response to radiotherapy plus ipilimumab. The CDR3 loop is CASSTSGGAVDTQYF. Here the CDR3 DNA reads TGTGCCAGCAGCACTAGCGGGGGGGCCGTAGATACGCAGTATTTT.